The sequence of this T cell receptor (beta chain) was determined in a study of a mutant IDH1 vaccine in newly diagnosed glioma. This clone was detected only once. Time point noted: baseline, week 1 (first vaccination visit). As to treatment: pre-vaccination baseline after standard-of-care therapy. Some clones are missing from TCRdb's copy, which holds only in-frame ones; the method was immunoSEQ multiplex PCR. The sample gives around 64,000 clones, around 82% of which show up once; approximately 4.3% is in the top ten. Per the germline V gene, CDR1 is SNHLY and CDR2 is FYNNEI. V trimming: 6 bases; J trimming: 6 bases; junction bases outside the gene matches: 3. The CDR3 has 12 residues.

The specimen was peripheral blood mononuclear cells (PBMCs), collected from a glioma patient treated with radiotherapy, temozolomide or both. This chain uses TRBV2 with TRBJ2-7; 9 bases are shared with TRBD2. The clonotype comes from a woman aged 18 to 35 with glioma. Some clones in this sample may be carry-over from other donors' samples. The CDR3 region is CASRREGSEQYF. The CDR3 DNA reads as TGTGCCAGCAGGCGGGAGGGAAGCGAGCAGTACTTC.